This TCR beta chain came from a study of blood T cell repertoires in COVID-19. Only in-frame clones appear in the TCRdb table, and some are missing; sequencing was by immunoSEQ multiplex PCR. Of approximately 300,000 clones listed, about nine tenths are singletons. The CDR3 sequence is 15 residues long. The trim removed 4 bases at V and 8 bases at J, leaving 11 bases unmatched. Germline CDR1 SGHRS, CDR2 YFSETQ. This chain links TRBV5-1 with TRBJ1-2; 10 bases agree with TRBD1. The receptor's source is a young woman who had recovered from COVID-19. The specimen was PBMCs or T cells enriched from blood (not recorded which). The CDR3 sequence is CASSLSGTGVEGYTF. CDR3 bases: TGCGCCAGCAGCCTGAGCGGGACAGGGGTTGAAGGCTACACCTTC.